The 32 T cell receptor beta chains listed next were all sequenced from one sample in a study of tumor-infiltrating lymphocytes in primary liver carcinoma. DNA and RNA were both co-extracted from approximately 20-30 mg of bulk tissue that had not been sorted. A primer in the constant region served to generate TCR beta cDNA from about 480 ng of total RNA. Three rounds of nested multiplex PCR with slightly modified ARM-PCR produced TCR beta libraries. TRBV1-TRBV30 forward primers paired with a C-beta reverse primer were used in the first two PCR rounds, which ran approximately 10 cycles each. TCRdb fed the multiplex PCR reads into MiXCR, producing one record per CDR3 protein. The repertoire includes about 100,000 distinct CDR3 sequences, more than 60% of them detected once, and roughly 10% sits in the top ten. Sequencing input: liver tumor tissue from sampling region 5. Documented subset: tumor region T5, tumor centre. These receptors originate from a woman aged 60-75 years with primary liver carcinoma and hepatitis B virus infection.

Comment on this clonotype: The junction differs from germline at one of its ends, possibly a read error. V usage is TRBV11-2 and J usage is TRBJ2-7; tentative D call: TRBD1 (5 bases). Per the germline V gene, CDR1 is SGHAT and CDR2 is FQNNGV. The CDR3 covers 16 residues. The DNA of the CDR3 is TGTGCCAGCGGCTTAGCAAGGCAGGGTGGTCCCTATGAGCAGTACTTC. As protein: CASGLARQGGPYEQYF.

This clonotype occurred a few times. This chain joins TRBV4-1 and TRBJ1-1, with D hard to call. V lost 0 bases, J lost 4 bases, and 15 bases lay in between. The germline V gene has CDR1 MGHRA and CDR2 YSYEKL. The CDR3 runs to 16 residues. The CDR3 DNA is TGCGCCAGCAGCCAAGAGGGGATCGGGAGTGTCACTGAAGCTTTCTTT. Residues: CASSQEGIGSVTEAFF.

A note on this clonotype: A read error may explain this, as a much larger clone is one base away. This rearrangement joins TRBV10-3 to TRBJ1-1, with D unclear. The CDR3 extends over 13 amino acids. Germline CDR1 ENHRY, CDR2 SYGVKD. The CDR3 protein is CAISAVENTETFF. The DNA for the CDR3 is TGTGCCATCAGTGCAGTAGAGAACACTGAAACTTTCTTT.

As concerns this clonotype: Given the absence of the conserved phenylalanine or tryptophan at the CDR3 end, a read error is likely. This chain links TRBV4-2 with TRBJ2-7; D not certain. Per germline, CDR1 LGHNA and CDR2 YNFKEQ. V was trimmed by 0 bases and J by 0 bases, leaving 9 bases between them. This CDR3 spans 15 amino acids. The CDR3 region has the DNA TGTGCCAGCAGCCAAGATCTTGGCACCTCCTACGAGCAGTACCTG. Its protein is CASSQDLGTSYEQYL.

In its sample, this clonotype was seen many times. The chain uses TRBV7-9 and TRBJ2-1; tentatively, D is TRBD2 (5 bases). The V end was cut by 8 bases, the J end by 0 bases, with 8 bases between. Germline V gene sequence: CDR1 SEHNR, CDR2 FQNEAQ (reference sequence). This CDR3 has 13 residues. DNA for the CDR3: TGTGCCAGCCGGGAAGGCTCCTACAATGAGCAGTTCTTC. This translates into CASREGSYNEQFF.

The chain carries TRBV5-4 and TRBJ2-1; D unresolved. CDR3 length: 16 amino acids. V lost 7 bases and J 1 base, leaving 18 bases between the germline ends. The germline V gene has CDR1 SGHNT and CDR2 YYREEE (reference sequence). CDR3 DNA: TGTGCCAGCGGATTGAGTGTCTCGGGTTCCTACAATGAGCAGTTCTTC. It encodes CASGLSVSGSYNEQFF.

V and J are TRBV28 and TRBJ2-6; D is possibly TRBD1 (6 bases). Germline V gene sequence: CDR1 MDHEN, CDR2 SYDVKM. The CDR3 covers 16 residues. The V end was cut by 10 bases, the J end by 2 bases, with 18 bases between. The CDR3 region has the DNA TGTGCCAACAGACCCACAGGGTACGCTGGGGCCAACGTCCTGACTTTC. This codes for CANRPTGYAGANVLTF.

This clonotype was picked up one time. At one end, the junction sequence differs from germline, possibly due to a read error. This chain connects TRBV11-2 to TRBJ2-4; D may be TRBD1 (6 bases). The CDR3 is 15 residues long. In germline, CDR1 is SGHAT, CDR2 FQNNGV. CDR3 sequence: CTSGLEGWGRDIQYF. CDR3 DNA: TGTACCAGCGGCTTAGAAGGTTGGGGGCGCGACATTCAGTACTTC. Based on the CDR3 plus reference TRBV11-2 and TRBJ2-4, the full variable domain is EAGVAQSPRYKIIEKRQSVAFWCNPISGHATLYWYQQILGQGPKLLIQFQNNGVVDDSQLPKDRFSAERLKGVDSTLKIQPAKLEDSAVYLCTSGLEGWGRDIQYFGAGTRLSVL.

As for this clonotype: An end of the junction differs from the germline gene, which may be a read error. J is TRBJ1-4 and V is TRBV11-2, with 7 bases identical to TRBD1. Germline CDR1 SGHAT, CDR2 FQNNGV. This CDR3 contains 18 residues. The chain's CDR3 is CASSSTGTTRATNEELFF. DNA of the CDR3: TGTGCCAGCAGTTCGACAGGGACCACACGAGCAACTAATGAAGAACTGTTTTTT.

This clonotype was found many times. The V gene is TRBV10-3, the J gene TRBJ2-5; D might be TRBD2 (6 bases). V lost 8 bases to trimming and J lost 4 bases, with 14 bases between them. The CDR3 spans 13 residues. CDR1 is ENHRY, CDR2 SYGVKD, per germline. The DNA for the CDR3 is TGTGCCATCTCCGGGGGAGAGGGAGAGACCCAGTACTTC. Translating it yields CAISGGEGETQYF.

For this clonotype: This could be a read error, since a much larger clone is one nucleotide away. V gene TRBV6-1 combines with J gene TRBJ2-1, with a tentative D call TRBD2 (6 bases). In germline, CDR1 is MNHNS, CDR2 SASEGT. The CDR3 is made up of 15 amino acids. The CDR3 DNA follows: TGTGCCAGCAGTGAAGGGCTAGCGAGATACAATGAGCAGCTCTTC. Translation gives CASSEGLARYNEQLF.

With regard to this clonotype: An end of the junction does not agree with germline; a read error may underlie this. The genes are TRBV29-1 and TRBJ2-1, with 13 bases identical to TRBD2. The CDR3 is made up of 14 amino acids. Per germline, CDR1 SQVTM and CDR2 ANQGSEA. The DNA for the CDR3 is TGTAGCGTTTCAGGGACTAGCGGGAAGTATGAGCAGTTCTTC. Translation gives CSVSGTSGKYEQFF.

The table lists this clonotype with a few counts. The genes are TRBV20-1 and TRBJ2-7, with TRBD2 matching 10 bases. CDR3 size: 13 residues. CDR1 and CDR2 (germline): DFQATT, SNEGSKA (reference sequence). V lost 8 bases, J lost 6 bases, and 10 bases stayed unmatched. As DNA, the CDR3 is TGCAGTACTACACTAGCGGGGTCAACCGAGCAGTACTTC. Translating it yields CSTTLAGSTEQYF.

In the case of this clonotype: One end of the junction is discordant with germline, which a read error may explain. The chain joins TRBV11-3 to TRBJ2-3; D remains unclear. Germline CDR1 is SGHNT and CDR2 is YENEEA. The CDR3 extends over 14 amino acids. CDR3 loop: CASSFWISTDTQYF. CDR3 coding DNA: TGCGCCAGCAGCTTCTGGATTAGCACAGATACGCAGTATTTT.

V usage is TRBV28 and J usage is TRBJ2-3; the match to TRBD2 covers 9 bases. CDR1 is MDHEN, CDR2 SYDVKM, per germline. With V trimmed by 0 bases and J by 9 bases, 10 bases remained unmatched. The CDR3 spans 16 residues. CDR3 sequence: CASSLCIAGEGPTQYF. The CDR3, as DNA: TGTGCCAGCAGTTTATGCATAGCGGGAGAGGGCCCAACGCAGTATTTT.

This clonotype was seen a single time. This rearrangement joins TRBV6-2 or TRBV6-3 to TRBJ2-1, with D unresolved. V was trimmed by 2 bases and J by 7 bases, leaving 9 bases between them. Germline V gene lookup returns CDR1 MNHEY and CDR2 SVGEGT. CDR3 length: 13 amino acids. Here the CDR3 reads CASSYTLSNEQFF. The CDR3 DNA sequence: TGTGCCAGCAGTTACACGCTTAGTAATGAGCAGTTCTTC.

With respect to this clonotype: The junction and the germline gene differ at one end; a read error may be behind it. V gene TRBV6-6 combines with J gene TRBJ2-1, with 8 bases fitting TRBD1. The germline V gene has CDR1 MNHNY and CDR2 SVGAGI (reference sequence). The CDR3 consists of 18 residues. The CDR3 DNA reads TGTGCCCGCAGTTACCCCACCCCTGACAGGGGAAAACTCAATGAGCAGTTCTTC. It codes for CARSYPTPDRGKLNEQFF.

A note on this clonotype: One end of the junction varies from germline; a read error may be responsible. V gene TRBV11-3 combines with J gene TRBJ1-4; D not certain. Germline CDR1 reads SGHNT; CDR2 reads YENEEA. The CDR3 is 14 amino acids. CDR3 DNA: TGTGCCATCAGCCGTCGTGCTTCTGATGGAAAACCGTTTTTT. Amino acids: CAISRRASDGKPFF.

The rearrangement links TRBV5-1 to TRBJ2-5, with no clear D. Germline loops: CDR1 SGHRS, CDR2 YFSETQ. The CDR3 is made up of 15 amino acids. V lost 5 bases and J 1 base, leaving 15 bases between the germline ends. The CDR3 DNA reads TGCGCCAGCAGGCTGGGATCGCCAGCCCAAGAGACCCAGTACTTC. It translates to CASRLGSPAQETQYF.

For this clonotype: Lacking the conserved final phenylalanine or tryptophan, this CDR3 likely reflects a read error. This chain connects TRBV6-6 to TRBJ1-1; TRBD1 might be the D (5 bases). The CDR3 has 17 residues. Looked up from germline, CDR1 is MNHNY and CDR2 is SVGAGI (reference sequence). CDR3 sequence: CTSSYSRGGRRATEAFV. The CDR3 DNA reads as TGTACCAGCAGTTACTCGAGGGGAGGGAGAAGGGCCACTGAAGCTTTCGTT.

The J gene is TRBJ2-3, the V gene TRBV20-1, with D perhaps matching TRBD2 (5 bases). Per the germline V gene, CDR1 is DFQATT and CDR2 is SNEGSKA (reference sequence). V gave up 3 bases and J gave up 0 bases, with 10 bases separating them. CDR3 length: 14 residues. The chain's CDR3 is CSARGGPSTDTQYF. CDR3 in DNA: TGCAGTGCTAGGGGCGGGCCTAGCACAGATACGCAGTATTTT.

Points on this clonotype: A junction boundary mismatches the germline segment, possibly from a read error. This rearrangement joins TRBV11-3 to TRBJ2-1; 7 nucleotides align to TRBD2. Germline CDR1 and CDR2: SGHNT and YENEEA. The CDR3 is 17 amino acids. This chain's CDR3 is CASSSGRGEWGVDKQLF. The CDR3 DNA reads TGTGCCAGCAGCTCAGGTCGGGGGGAGTGGGGTGTCGATAAGCAGCTCTTC. The full variable domain, in which reference TRBV11-3 and TRBJ2-1 provide the parts outside the CDR3, is EAGVVQSPRYKIIEKKQPVAFWCNPISGHNTLYWYLQNLGQGPELLIRYENEEAVDDSQLPKDRFSAERLKGVDSTLKIQPAELGDSAVYLCASSSGRGEWGVDKQLFGPGTRLTVL.

On this clonotype: The junction does not match germline at one end; this may be a read error. J is TRBJ1-1 and V is TRBV10-3; 7 bases align to TRBD1. This CDR3 region has 14 residues. The germline CDR1 and CDR2 sequences are ENHRY and SYGVKD. CDR3 in DNA: TGTGCCATCAGGGCGGACAGGTTGAGCACTGAAGCTTTATTT. Amino acid sequence: CAIRADRLSTEALF.

To note about this clonotype: A much larger clone lies a single base off, so this may be a read error. The chain employs TRBV15 and TRBJ2-2, with D possibly TRBD2 on 5 matching bases. This CDR3 is built from 14 residues. Germline V gene sequence: CDR1 LNHNV, CDR2 YYDKDF (reference sequence). The CDR3 reads CATSETTNTGELLF. CDR3 in DNA: TGTGCCACCAGCGAGACTACGAACACCGGGGAGCTGTTATTT. Variable domain in full (rest from reference TRBV15 and TRBJ2-2): DAMVIQNPRYQVTQFGKPVTLSCSQTLNHNVMYWYQQKSSQAPKLLFHYYDKDFNNEADTPDNFQSRRPNTSFCFLDIRSPGLGDTAMYLCATSETTNTGELLFGEGSRLTVL.

This clonotype was seen a single time. At one of its ends the junction is not consistent with the germline gene, which may arise from a read error. V usage is TRBV11-1 and J usage is TRBJ2-1; TRBD1 agrees at 10 bases. The germline V gene encodes CDR1 SGHAT and CDR2 FQDESV (reference sequence). This CDR3 is built from 15 residues. Here the CDR3 DNA reads TGTGCTAGCAGCCAGAGAGCCGGGACAGGGGTTCAGCAGTTCTTC. It specifies CASSQRAGTGVQQFF.

As to this clonotype: The missing conserved phenylalanine or tryptophan at the end of this CDR3 makes a read error likely. The rearrangement links TRBV7-3 to TRBJ1-6; no reliable D call. V lost 2 bases, J lost 13 bases, and 15 bases lay in between. The germline V gene has CDR1 SGHTA and CDR2 FQGTGA. The CDR3 consists of 14 residues. The CDR3: CASSLCQDPEPLHI. DNA for the CDR3: TGTGCCAGCAGCTTATGCCAGGACCCCGAGCCCCTCCACATT.

As for this clonotype: The junction does not match germline at one end; this may be a read error. The chain uses TRBV4-2 and TRBJ1-4; D is possibly TRBD1 (6 bases). Germline V gives CDR1 LGHNA, CDR2 YNFKEQ. CDR3 length: 15 residues. The CDR3 here is CASNRGEATNGKLFF. The CDR3 nucleotides read TGTGCCAGCAATAGGGGGGAAGCAACTAATGGAAAACTGTTTTTT.

This clonotype showed up many times. CDR3 in DNA: TGTGCCAGCAGTCTCGGGACTGGTAGCACAGATACGCAGTATTTT. Amino acid sequence: CASSLGTGSTDTQYF. V gene TRBV12-3 or TRBV12-4 combines with J gene TRBJ2-3, with D maybe TRBD2 (6 bases). The V gene lost 5 bases and the J gene lost 0 bases, with 12 bases spanning the gap. The CDR3 extends over 15 amino acids.

This clonotype showed up many times. The CDR3 is CASNPAGGSDTQYF. CDR3 nucleotides: TGCGCCAGCAATCCAGCGGGAGGGTCAGATACGCAGTATTTT. The V gene is TRBV4-1, the J gene TRBJ2-3; 10 bases agree with TRBD2. The CDR3 contains 14 residues. With V trimmed by 7 bases and J by 4 bases, 5 bases remained unmatched. The V gene's germline CDR1 is MGHRA and CDR2 YSYEKL.

This clonotype has just a few counts. Just one base apart from a much larger clone, this may be a read error. Here the CDR3 reads CSIEPRDRDQETQYF. The CDR3 DNA is TGCAGCATTGAACCCCGGGACAGGGACCAAGAGACCCAGTACTTC. The chain recombines TRBV29-1 with TRBJ2-5, with 9 bases that match TRBD1. Germline V gene data show CDR1 as SQVTM and CDR2 as ANQGSEA. This CDR3 is 15 amino acids long.

A word on this clonotype: A read error may produce the germline difference seen at one junction end. This chain connects TRBV5-4 to TRBJ2-6, with a possible D match to TRBD1 (7 bases). This CDR3 comprises 19 residues. CDR1 is SGHNT and CDR2 is YYREEE in the germline V gene (reference sequence). The CDR3 here is CASCLAGGQYSSGANILTF. In DNA, the CDR3 is TGTGCCAGCTGCTTGGCCGGGGGACAGTACTCCTCTGGGGCCAACATCCTGACTTTC. Filled out from reference TRBV5-4 and TRBJ2-6, the complete variable domain reads ETGVTQSPTHLIKTRGQQVTLRCSSQSGHNTVSWYQQALGQGPQFIFQYYREEENGRGNFPPRFSGLQFPNYSSELNVNALELDDSALYLCASCLAGGQYSSGANILTFGAGSRLTVL.

J is TRBJ1-2 and V is TRBV18; the D is unclear. The germline gives CDR1 KGHSH, CDR2 LQKENI. This CDR3 is built from 17 residues. The V end lost 3 bases, the J end lost 7 bases, and 24 bases lay between the germline ends. The CDR3 DNA reads as TGTGCCAGCTCACCCCTCTTGACCGAGGCGATCGATGGTGGCTACACCTTC. It codes for CASSPLLTEAIDGGYTF.